This entry lists 18 T cell receptor beta chains sequenced from one sample in a study of T cells after posttransplantation cyclophosphamide. The protocol was immunoSEQ multiplex PCR, while the TCRdb copy is restricted to in-frame clones and leaves out a portion. The repertoire holds approximately 16,000 clones, about 77% seen once, with under 35% in the top ten. Treatment was busulfan-fludarabine conditioning, a marrow graft, and cyclophosphamide on days +3 and +4. The sequencing here drew on CD8+ T cells sorted from PBMCs, taken 1,700 to 2,000 days after a stem cell transplant with posttransplant cyclophosphamide. The source is a female patient aged 40-50 years who received an allogeneic stem cell transplant from a related donor, was CMV-positive, and had no GVHD. Some T cells here may be from the graft donor.

The chain has TRBV9 and TRBJ2-3; 16 bases map to TRBD2. The J segment lost 2 bases and the V segment lost 4 bases, leaving 7 bases of the junction unmatched. Germline V lookup: CDR1 SGDLS, CDR2 YYNGEE. The CDR3 runs 18 residues. CDR3 in DNA: TGTGCCAGCAGCCCCGGGACTAGCGGGGGGGCTTTCACAGATACGCAGTATTTT. Amino acid sequence: CASSPGTSGGAFTDTQYF.

CDR3 coding DNA: TGTGCCAGCAGCGAGTCCGGGACAGGGGGCATCGAGCAGTACTTC. Translation gives CASSESGTGGIEQYF. The chain has TRBV7-9 and TRBJ2-7; 12 bases match TRBD1. Germline lookup yields CDR1 SEHNR and CDR2 FQNEAQ (reference sequence). The CDR3 runs 15 residues. Trimming at V came to 5 bases and at J to 6 bases, leaving 8 bases not matched to a gene.

The J gene is TRBJ1-1, the V gene TRBV5-1, with D possibly being TRBD1 (5 bases). V was shortened by 4 bases and J by 2 bases, with 15 bases between the two germline ends. Per the germline V gene, CDR1 is SGHRS and CDR2 is YFSETQ. The CDR3 extends over 15 amino acids. The CDR3 nucleotides read TGCGCCAGCAGCCCCTTCGACAGAACCAACACTGAAGCTTTCTTT. This encodes CASSPFDRTNTEAFF. Combining the CDR3 with reference TRBV5-1 and TRBJ1-1 gives the whole variable domain KAGVTQTPRYLIKTRGQQVTLSCSPISGHRSVSWYQQTPGQGLQFLFEYFSETQRNKGNFPGRFSGRQFSNSRSEMNVSTLELGDSALYLCASSPFDRTNTEAFFGQGTRLTVV.

The V call is TRBV29-1, the J call TRBJ1-1; D remains unclear. This CDR3 is built from 12 residues. Germline lookup yields CDR1 SQVTM and CDR2 ANQGSEA. Between the trimmed V and J ends, which lost 5 bases and 1 base, there was a span of 8 bases. CDR3 bases: TGCAGCGTTCGACTAACGAACACTGAAGCTTTCTTT. The encoded protein is CSVRLTNTEAFF.

This clone is labeled medium-sized (0.01 to 0.1%). V and J are TRBV6-5 and TRBJ1-5; 7 positions match TRBD1. This CDR3 comprises 14 residues. The germline V gene has CDR1 MNHEY and CDR2 SVGAGI. V lost 6 bases and J lost 2; bases outside the gene matches: 4. The CDR3 loop reads CASRKTGRNQPQHF. The DNA of the CDR3 is TGTGCCAGCAGAAAGACAGGGCGCAATCAGCCCCAGCATTTT.

In this sample, this clone turned up a few times. The chain carries TRBV5-4 and TRBJ2-3; D remains ambiguous. Trimming took 2 bases from V and 4 from J, leaving 5 bases between them. Germline V gene lookup returns CDR1 SGHNT and CDR2 YYREEE (reference sequence). The CDR3 totals 12 residues. This CDR3 reads CASSLESDTQYF. The CDR3 bases are TGTGCCAGCAGCTTAGAGTCAGATACGCAGTATTTT. Together with reference TRBV5-4 and TRBJ2-3, the CDR3 gives the full variable domain: ETGVTQSPTHLIKTRGQQVTLRCSSQSGHNTVSWYQQALGQGPQFIFQYYREEENGRGNFPPRFSGLQFPNYSSELNVNALELDDSALYLCASSLESDTQYFGPGTRLTVL.

The rearrangement uses TRBV4-1 and TRBJ1-4; D might be TRBD1 (6 bases). Looked up from germline, CDR1 is MGHRA and CDR2 is YSYEKL. Trimming stripped 4 bases from V and 3 bases from J, with 9 bases between. CDR3 length: 14 residues. DNA for the CDR3: TGCGCCAGCAGCCCGGGACAATCTAATGAAAAACTGTTTTTT. Translation: CASSPGQSNEKLFF.

Only a few counts were recorded for this clone. The V and J genes are TRBV14 and TRBJ2-1; the D is unclear. The CDR3 extends over 15 amino acids. Germline V gene sequence: CDR1 SGHDN, CDR2 FVKESK. The V end was cut by 3 bases, the J end by 2 bases, with 11 bases between. CDR3 DNA sequence: TGTGCCAGCAGCCAGTACCGGTCGACCTACAATGAGCAGTTCTTC. Its translation: CASSQYRSTYNEQFF.

This chain uses TRBV11-2 with TRBJ2-1; D may be TRBD1 (5 bases). V was clipped by 5 bases and J by 4 bases, with 21 bases between them. Germline CDR1 is SGHAT and CDR2 is FQNNGV. The CDR3 has 17 amino acids. CDR3 amino acids: CASSPGLGAPRYNEQFF. The CDR3 bases are TGTGCCAGCAGCCCAGGGTTAGGGGCCCCGAGGTACAATGAGCAGTTCTTC. Full variable domain (missing parts from reference TRBV11-2 and TRBJ2-1): EAGVAQSPRYKIIEKRQSVAFWCNPISGHATLYWYQQILGQGPKLLIQFQNNGVVDDSQLPKDRFSAERLKGVDSTLKIQPAKLEDSAVYLCASSPGLGAPRYNEQFFGPGTRLTVL.

CDR3 residues: CASSLPRVRETQYF. CDR3 coding DNA: TGTGCCAGCAGTTTACCCAGGGTACGTGAGACCCAGTACTTC. This chain connects TRBV28 to TRBJ2-5; perhaps TRBD1 as D (5 bases). The CDR3 extends over 14 amino acids. CDR1 is MDHEN and CDR2 is SYDVKM in the germline V gene. Deletions cut 2 bases from V and 5 bases from J, with 12 bases between.

The gene calls are TRBV19 and TRBJ1-5; a weak D match, TRBD1 (6 bases). The CDR3 loop spans 15 amino acids. Trimming left V 7 bases short and J 2 bases short, with 15 bases between. CDR1 LNHDA and CDR2 SQIVND come from the germline V gene (reference sequence). The CDR3 DNA follows: TGTGCCAGTACCAAGACAGGTTATGGCAATCAGCCCCAGCATTTT. It encodes CASTKTGYGNQPQHF.

The chain couples TRBV27 to TRBJ1-1; no firm D call. In germline, CDR1 is MNHEY, CDR2 SMNVEV (reference sequence). This CDR3 comprises 16 residues. V was shortened by 6 bases and J by 1 base, with 18 bases between the two germline ends. The DNA for the CDR3 is TGTGCCAGCAGACCCCCCGCAGAGGGAAGGAACACTGAAGCTTTCTTT. Translated: CASRPPAEGRNTEAFF.

This clone was counted only a few times. V is TRBV5-1 and J is TRBJ2-7; tentatively, D is TRBD1 (6 bases). Per the germline V gene, CDR1 is SGHRS and CDR2 is YFSETQ. This CDR3 comprises 14 residues. The V and J ends lost 0 bases and 4 bases respectively, with 11 bases between them. The CDR3 region is CASSLGQGHYEQYF. In nucleotides, the CDR3 is TGCGCCAGCAGCTTGGGGCAGGGGCATTACGAGCAGTACTTC.

The rearrangement joins TRBV25-1 to TRBJ1-1, with TRBD1 identical over 7 bases. CDR1 is MGHDK and CDR2 is SYGVNS in the germline V gene. The CDR3 is 13 amino acids. V was clipped by 3 bases and J by 5 bases; unmatched bases: 3. Here the CDR3 reads CASSEQGVTEAFF. CDR3 sequence (DNA): TGTGCCAGCAGTGAGCAGGGGGTAACTGAAGCTTTCTTT.

This clone was found a few times. This sample also contains other DNA sequences that code for the same CDR3. The chain carries TRBV7-6 and TRBJ1-6, with 8 bases fitting TRBD1. The ends lost 4 bases at V and 10 bases at J; junction bases unmatched: 6. The CDR3 has 14 residues. Germline V lookup: CDR1 SGHVS, CDR2 FNYEAQ. CDR3 bases: TGTGCCAGCAGCTCGGACAGGGCCCTATCACCCCTCCACTTT. Translated, it gives CASSSDRALSPLHF.

The chain links TRBV27 to TRBJ2-7, with D uncertain. CDR1 is MNHEY and CDR2 is SMNVEV in the germline V gene (reference sequence). Trimming removed 2 bases from V and 2 bases from J, with 10 bases in between. The CDR3 extends over 14 amino acids. The CDR3 loop reads CASSLGTAPYEQYF. Here the CDR3 DNA reads TGTGCCAGCAGTTTAGGCACAGCACCCTACGAGCAGTACTTC.

The chain is built from TRBV6-4 and TRBJ2-3; 10 positions agree with TRBD2. Losses at the gene ends were 7 bases for V and 2 bases for J; bases not matched to a gene: 9. CDR3 length: 16 amino acids. Germline CDR1 and CDR2: MRHNA and SNTAGT. The CDR3 loop reads CASKETSGSATDTQYF. The CDR3 DNA reads as TGTGCCAGCAAGGAGACTAGCGGGTCGGCCACAGATACGCAGTATTTT.

The J gene is TRBJ1-2, the V gene TRBV7-4, with D maybe TRBD1 (5 bases). Trimming removed 3 bases from V and 6 bases from J, with 11 bases in between. The germline V gene encodes CDR1 SGHVT and CDR2 SQSDAQ. This CDR3 region has 13 residues. The CDR3 DNA reads TGTGCCAGCAGCTTCAGGGAAGACGATGGCTACACCTTC. Protein: CASSFREDDGYTF.